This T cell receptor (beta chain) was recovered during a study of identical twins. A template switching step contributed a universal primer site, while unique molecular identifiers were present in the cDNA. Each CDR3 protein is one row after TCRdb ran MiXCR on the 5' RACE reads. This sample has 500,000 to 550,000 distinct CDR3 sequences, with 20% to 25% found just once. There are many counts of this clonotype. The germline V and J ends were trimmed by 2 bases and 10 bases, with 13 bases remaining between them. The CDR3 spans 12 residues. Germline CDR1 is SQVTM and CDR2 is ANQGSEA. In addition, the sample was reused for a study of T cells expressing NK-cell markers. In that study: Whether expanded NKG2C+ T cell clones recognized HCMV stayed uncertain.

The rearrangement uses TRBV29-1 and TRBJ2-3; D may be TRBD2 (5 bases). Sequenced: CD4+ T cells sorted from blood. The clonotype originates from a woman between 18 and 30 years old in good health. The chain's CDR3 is CSVEQEAGAQYF. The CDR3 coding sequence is TGCAGCGTTGAACAGGAGGCCGGTGCGCAGTATTTT.